Below, one TCR beta chain is given with its context. Its matching antigen is unknown. This entry is derived from a study of cytotoxic CD8 clonotypes in ibrutinib-treated CLL. Study-wide points: Sampling time points were not equivalent between sustained-remission and progressing patients. Clonality showed a rise at ibrutinib response that reversed toward baseline at progression.

Clones were sequenced by immunoSEQ multiplex PCR, and TCRdb holds only the in-frame ones, with some missing. The sample includes about 270,000 clones, 65% to 85% of them seen just once. Germline CDR1 is MNHNY and CDR2 is SVGAGI (reference sequence). Trimming took 0 bases from V and 7 from J, leaving 16 bases between them. CDR3 length: 16 amino acids. The receptor was derived from a human donor with chronic lymphocytic leukemia. This chain uses TRBV6-6 with TRBJ2-1, with D perhaps matching TRBD1 or TRBD2 (5 bases each). The source material was PBMCs, sampled at disease progression, from a patient treated with ibrutinib. The CDR3, as DNA: TGTGCCAGCAGTTACTCTGGGGGAACCCTACGTAATGAGCAGTTCTTC. It codes for CASSYSGGTLRNEQFF.